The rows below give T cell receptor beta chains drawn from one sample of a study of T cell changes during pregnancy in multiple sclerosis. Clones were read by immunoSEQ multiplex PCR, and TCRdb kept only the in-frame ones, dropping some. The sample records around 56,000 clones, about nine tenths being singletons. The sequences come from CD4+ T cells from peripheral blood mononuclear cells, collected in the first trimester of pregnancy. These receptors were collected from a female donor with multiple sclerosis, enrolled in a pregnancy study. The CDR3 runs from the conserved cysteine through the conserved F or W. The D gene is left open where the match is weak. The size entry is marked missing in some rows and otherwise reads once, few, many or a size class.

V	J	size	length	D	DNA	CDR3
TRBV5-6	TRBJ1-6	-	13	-	TGTGCCAGCAGCTTTGGGACACCCAAACCCCTCCACTTT	CASSFGTPKPLHF
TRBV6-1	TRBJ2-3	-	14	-	TGTGCCTCCGAAGGGGCCAGAAGCACAGATACGCAGTATTTT	CASEGARSTDTQYF
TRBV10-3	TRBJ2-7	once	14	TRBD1	TGTGCCATCAGAATCGACAGGGGGAACGACGAGCAGTACTTC	CAIRIDRGNDEQYF
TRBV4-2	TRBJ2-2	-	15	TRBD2	TGTGCCAGCAGCCAATTGCGGGGGGGCACCGGGGAGCTGTTTTTT	CASSQLRGGTGELFF
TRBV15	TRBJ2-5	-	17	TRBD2	TGTGCCACCAGCAGAGATCTAGCGGGGGGGGTATTGGAGACCCAGTACTTC	CATSRDLAGGVLETQYF
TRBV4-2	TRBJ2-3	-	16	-	TGTGCCAGCAGCCAAGTGGGGGGGGCAAGCACAGATACGCAGTATTTT	CASSQVGGASTDTQYF
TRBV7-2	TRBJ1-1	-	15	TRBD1	TGTGCCAGCAGAGATACAGGGGATGTGTACACTGAAGCTTTCTTT	CASRDTGDVYTEAFF
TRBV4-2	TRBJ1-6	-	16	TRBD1	TGTGCCAGCAGCCAAACCCTAGGACAGGATAATTCACCCCTCCACTTT	CASSQTLGQDNSPLHF
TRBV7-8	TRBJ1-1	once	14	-	TGTGCCAGCAGCTTAGTTGGCGGAAACACTGAAGCTTTCTTT	CASSLVGGNTEAFF
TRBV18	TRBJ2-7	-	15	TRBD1	TGTGCCAGCTCACCAGGGATGACAGGGTCCCACGAGCAGTACTTC	CASSPGMTGSHEQYF
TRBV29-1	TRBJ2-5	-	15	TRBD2	TGCAGCGTTGGCCTTTTAGCGGGGGATCAAGAGACCCAGTACTTC	CSVGLLAGDQETQYF
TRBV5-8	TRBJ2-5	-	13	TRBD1	TGTGCCAGCACAGACAGGGGGCGGAAGACCCAGTACTTC	CASTDRGRKTQYF
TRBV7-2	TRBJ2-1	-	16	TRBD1	TGTGCCAGCAGCCGACACCGGGACAGGGTGGGGAATGAGCAGTTCTTC	CASSRHRDRVGNEQFF
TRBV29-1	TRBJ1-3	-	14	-	TGCAGCGTTGAAGCCACAGCCTCTGGAAACACCATATATTTT	CSVEATASGNTIYF
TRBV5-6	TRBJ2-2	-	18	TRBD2	TGTGCCAGCAGCCGCCCCCTACTAGCGGGGGCCCTCGGGGGGGAGCTGTTTTTT	CASSRPLLAGALGGELFF
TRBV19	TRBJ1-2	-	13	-	TGTGCCAGTAGTGGCAGGGCCCTTTATGGCTACACCTTC	CASSGRALYGYTF
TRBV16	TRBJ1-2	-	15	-	TGTGCCAGCAGCCAATCGAATAGCGGCAACTATGGCTACACCTTC	CASSQSNSGNYGYTF
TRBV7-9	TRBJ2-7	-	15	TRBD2	TGTGCCAGCAGCTTAGTGGGGGGGATGCGCTACGAGCAGTACTTC	CASSLVGGMRYEQYF